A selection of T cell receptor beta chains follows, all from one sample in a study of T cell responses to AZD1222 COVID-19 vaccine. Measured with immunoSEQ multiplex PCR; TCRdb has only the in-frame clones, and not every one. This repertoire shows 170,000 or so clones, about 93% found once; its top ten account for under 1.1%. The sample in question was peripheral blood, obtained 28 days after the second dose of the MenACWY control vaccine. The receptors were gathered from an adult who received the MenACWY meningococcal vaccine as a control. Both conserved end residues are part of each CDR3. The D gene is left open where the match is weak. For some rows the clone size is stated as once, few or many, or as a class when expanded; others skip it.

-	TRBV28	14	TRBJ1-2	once	TGTGCCAGCAGCGACGGGGGCCCTAACTATGGCTACACCTTC	CASSDGGPNYGYTF
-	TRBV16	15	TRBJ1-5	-	TGTGCCAGCAGCCAATCGGGGACTCTAGGGCAGCCCCAGCATTTT	CASSQSGTLGQPQHF
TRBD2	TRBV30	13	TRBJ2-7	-	TGTGCCGCAAGGACTAGAGACTCCTACGAGCAGTACTTC	CAARTRDSYEQYF
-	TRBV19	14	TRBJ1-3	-	TGTGCCAGTAGTATGACCCGGGGTGGAAACACCATATATTTT	CASSMTRGGNTIYF
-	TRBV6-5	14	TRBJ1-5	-	TGTGCCAGCAGTTCCCGAGTTTCCAATCAGCCCCAGCATTTT	CASSSRVSNQPQHF
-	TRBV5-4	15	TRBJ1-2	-	TGTGCCAGCAGCTTGGCCCCGCAGGACGCCTATGGCTACACCTTC	CASSLAPQDAYGYTF
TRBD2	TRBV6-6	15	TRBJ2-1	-	TGTGCCAGCAGTTACGGGCGGGGGGATTACAATGAGCAGTTCTTC	CASSYGRGDYNEQFF
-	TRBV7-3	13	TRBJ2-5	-	TGTGCCAGCAGCTTAAGGGTCAGGGACACCCAGTACTTC	CASSLRVRDTQYF
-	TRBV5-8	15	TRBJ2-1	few	TGTGCCAGCACCCGACAGCGATCCTCCTACAATGAGCAGTTCTTC	CASTRQRSSYNEQFF
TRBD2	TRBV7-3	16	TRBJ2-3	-	TGTGCCAGCAGCTTAATTAGCGGGGGGGCCACAGATACGCAGTATTTT	CASSLISGGATDTQYF